The present T cell receptor beta chain was sequenced within a study of blood T cell repertoires in COVID-19. For the study at large: Sites in the United States, Italy and Spain provided acute and convalescent COVID-19 samples. The analysed material was cDNA or gDNA that came from T cells, B-cell-depleted T cells, or PBMCs.

Authors' analysis steps: Scientists estimated how many nucleated cells there were by amplifying reference gene primers. Clones were sequenced by immunoSEQ multiplex PCR, and TCRdb holds only the in-frame ones, with some missing. The DNA was the basis for D and trimming; V, J and clone size are from that table. The sample has around 81,000 clones; 86% are singletons. Germline CDR1 reads KGHSH; CDR2 reads LQKENI. The germline V and J ends were trimmed by 2 bases and 9 bases, with 7 bases remaining between them. This CDR3 region has 11 residues. The V gene is TRBV18, the J gene TRBJ2-5; maybe TRBD1 (5 bases). Sequencing was done on a sample of peripheral blood. The clonotype comes from a woman aged 60-75 years with acute or convalescent COVID-19. In DNA, the CDR3 is TGTGCCAGCTCACCATCACAGGCCCAGTACTTC. Encoded protein: CASSPSQAQYF.